This T cell receptor (beta chain) was documented in a study of beta chain features in type 1 diabetes (dated by TCRdb to the late 2010s). In the study overall: Mean age, gender distribution, total cell number and subset yield were not different between patients and healthy donors. Across all samples, around 99 million sorted cells were examined, and cell number per subset correlated strongly with RNA yield. In the study, recently diagnosed type 1 diabetes patients and matched healthy donors were compared on the TCRB repertoires of their sorted circulating CD4+ T cell subsets. Naive and central memory subsets were obtained from all 30 or so donors, but regulatory and stem cell-like memory subsets were isolated from only 8 patients and roughly eight healthy donors.

Each donor gave one peripheral blood draw, averaging roughly 120 mL, which was collected into heparinised tubes. Naive, central memory, regulatory and stem cell-like memory CD4+ T cells were sorted on a BD FACSAria II using a panel including CD45RO, CCR7, CD25, CD127, CD95 and CD27. A purity above 95% was achieved for all sorted populations. Right away, PBMCs were isolated by Lymphoprep density gradient centrifugation and were stained directly, with no culture step. To minimize batch effects, samples were stained and sorted in pairs, one healthy donor with one patient per experiment. Overall results and qualifications from the work: The naive, central memory and regulatory TCRB repertoires appeared to resemble one another more closely among patients than among healthy donors. Because cDNA was sequenced instead of genomic DNA, activated cells with high expression could be over-represented, although the groups did not differ in activation or CD3 levels. Patients with type 1 diabetes made fewer insertions and deleted more nucleotides at VDJ recombination sites, implying thymic rearrangement abnormalities. HLA sub-analyses involved small numbers of individuals, so any influence of HLA type on TCRB rearrangement remained unresolved. A moderate but significant shortening of TCRB CDR3 length was observed in type 1 diabetes patients in all four CD4+ subsets. PCR might favor shorter templates, but patient and control samples were amplified and corrected together, so any skew would affect both groups equally.

The High Capacity cDNA Reverse Transcription Kit was used to reverse transcribe all of the isolated RNA, meaning that expressed TCRB transcripts were what got sequenced. Deep immunoSEQ sequencing was applied to naive, central memory and regulatory T cell samples, giving an average of roughly 3.5 million total reads per sample. Sorted cells were lysed in RLT buffer and RNA was extracted with DNase-treated RNeasy Micro or Mini kits, depending on cell number. Each cell subset was processed separately to prevent cross-contamination, with patient and healthy donor samples processed together. Using the immunoSEQ multiplex PCR, TCRB sequences were amplified from cDNA into 87-bp fragments spanning the CDR3 region. Sequencing of the amplicons was performed on the Illumina HiSeq platform. The paper's data handling went like this. Synthetic template baselines were used to correct PCR bias computationally, reads within Hamming distance 2 were collapsed, and singletons that could not be merged were discarded. Reads were aligned against IMGT to assign V, D and J genes, CDR3 length and insertions or deletions at six rearrangement sites. Clonotype counts were normalized to sorted cell number within each subset before computing true diversity and Gini coefficients with the tcR R package. The overlap coefficient, calculated on TCRB nucleotide sequences, was used to quantify repertoire sharing. As a proxy for the pre-selection repertoire, out-of-frame TCRB sequences from naive cells were analyzed. Imported from immuneACCESS, the table was reduced by TCRdb to in-frame sequences with V and J called. These copies leave out some clones; in studies compared against another copy, an unresolved V gene accounts for under half, and the cause of the remainder is not known. V, J and clone size reflect that table, while D and trimming were determined from the DNA. Recorded for this sample are 400,000 to 600,000 clones; 30% of them occurred a single time. 0.05% to 0.065% of the sample is taken by the ten largest.

V drops 5 bases and J drops 0 bases, leaving 11 bases in between. From the cysteine through the phenylalanine, the CDR3 covers 14 amino acids. Only CDR3 DNA is held: 42 bases, read in frame from base 1. The germline V gene supplies CDR1 SGHTA and CDR2 FQGNSA. There are a few counts of this clone. The clone's antigen remains unknown. No per-base quality is available; no much larger clone lies one base away. The material sequenced was naive CD4+ T cells from blood. Interpreted using the paper, the cell subset or site label stands for: true naive CD4+ T cells. The clonotype was recovered from a man in his late teens or twenties in good health. Recombination joined TRBV7-2 with TRBJ2-7, with the D gene tentatively TRBD1 or TRBD2, based on 5 matching bases in each. The nucleotide sequence is given as TGTGCCAGCAGCACGTGGGGGAGCTCCTACGAGCAGTACTTC. Its coded protein is CASSTWGSSYEQYF.